One T cell receptor beta chain is described in this entry. Its antigen remains unknown. TCRdb reprocessed the 5' RACE reads and stores each CDR3 protein as one record, lacking DNA. In total, the table holds about 260,000 distinct CDR3 sequences. This CDR3 is 14 amino acids long. The germline gives CDR1 SGHTA, CDR2 FQGTGA. This entry belongs to a study of T cells expressing NK-cell markers. Study results and caveats: The share of CD8+ T cells held by dominant NKG2C+ clonotypes was about 1.0-7.5% in roughly 6 donors. In four donors, these clonotypes also led the CD3+CD56-NKG2C+ fraction.

The receptor's source is a woman aged 18-70 years in good health. The sequencing sample was made of blood T cells: a sorted CD56 or NKG2C T cell subset, CD4+ or CD8+ T cells, or bulk PBMC T cells (not recorded which). This rearrangement joins TRBV7-3 to TRBJ1-1; no DNA is available, so the TRBD1 call from TCRdb remains unchecked. The CDR3 loop is CASSLSGAGTEAFF.